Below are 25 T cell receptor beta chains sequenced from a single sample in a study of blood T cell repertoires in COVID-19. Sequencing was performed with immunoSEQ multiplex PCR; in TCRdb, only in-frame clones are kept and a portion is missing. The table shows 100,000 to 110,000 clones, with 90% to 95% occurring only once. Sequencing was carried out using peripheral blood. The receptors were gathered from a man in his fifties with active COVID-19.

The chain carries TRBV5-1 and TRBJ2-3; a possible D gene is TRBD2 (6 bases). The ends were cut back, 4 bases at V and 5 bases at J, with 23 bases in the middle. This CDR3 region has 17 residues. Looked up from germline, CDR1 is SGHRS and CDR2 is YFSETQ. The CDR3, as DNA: TGCGCCAGCAGCCCCAACGGCGGGACTTTCAAAGGAGATACGCAGTATTTT. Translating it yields CASSPNGGTFKGDTQYF.

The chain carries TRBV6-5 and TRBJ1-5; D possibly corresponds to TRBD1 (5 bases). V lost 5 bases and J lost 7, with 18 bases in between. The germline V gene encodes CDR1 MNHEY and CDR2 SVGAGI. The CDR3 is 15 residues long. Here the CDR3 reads CASSPQGGVGQPQHF. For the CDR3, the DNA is TGTGCCAGCAGTCCCCAAGGAGGGGTGGGCCAGCCCCAGCATTTT.

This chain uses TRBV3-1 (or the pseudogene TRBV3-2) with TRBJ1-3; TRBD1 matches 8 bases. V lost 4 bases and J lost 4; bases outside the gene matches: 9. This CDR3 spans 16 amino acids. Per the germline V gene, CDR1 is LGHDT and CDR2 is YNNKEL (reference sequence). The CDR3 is CASSRDRGRRGNTIYF. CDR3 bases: TGTGCCAGCAGCCGAGACAGGGGCCGGAGGGGAAACACCATATATTTT.

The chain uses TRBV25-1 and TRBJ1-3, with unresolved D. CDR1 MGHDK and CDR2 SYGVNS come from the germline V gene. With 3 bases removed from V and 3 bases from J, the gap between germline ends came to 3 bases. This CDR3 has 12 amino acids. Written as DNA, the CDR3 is TGTGCCAGCAGTGACCTTGGAAACACCATATATTTT. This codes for CASSDLGNTIYF.

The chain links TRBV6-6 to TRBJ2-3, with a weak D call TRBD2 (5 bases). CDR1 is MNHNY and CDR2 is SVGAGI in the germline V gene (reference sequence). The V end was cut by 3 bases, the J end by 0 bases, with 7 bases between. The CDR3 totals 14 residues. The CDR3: CASSYGGSTDTQYF. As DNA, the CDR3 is TGTGCCAGCAGTTATGGCGGGAGCACAGATACGCAGTATTTT.

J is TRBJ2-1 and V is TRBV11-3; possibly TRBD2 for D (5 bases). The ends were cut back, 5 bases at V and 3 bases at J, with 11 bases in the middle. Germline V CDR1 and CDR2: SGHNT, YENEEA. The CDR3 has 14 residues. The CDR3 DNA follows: TGTGCCAGCAGCCCGGACTCTTACTACAATGAGCAGTTCTTC. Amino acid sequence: CASSPDSYYNEQFF.

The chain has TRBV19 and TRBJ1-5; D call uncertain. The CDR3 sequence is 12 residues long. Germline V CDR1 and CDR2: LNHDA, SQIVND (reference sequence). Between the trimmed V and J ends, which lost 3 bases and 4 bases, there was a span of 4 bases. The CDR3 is CASSIVNQPQHF. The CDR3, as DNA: TGTGCCAGTAGTATCGTGAATCAGCCCCAGCATTTT.

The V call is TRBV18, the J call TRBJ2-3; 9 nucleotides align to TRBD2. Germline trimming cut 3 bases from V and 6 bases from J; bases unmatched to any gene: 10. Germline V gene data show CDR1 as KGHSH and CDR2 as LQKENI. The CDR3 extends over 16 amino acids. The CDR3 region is CASSPLPRGGQDTQYF. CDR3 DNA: TGTGCCAGCTCACCCCTACCGCGGGGGGGCCAGGATACGCAGTATTTT.

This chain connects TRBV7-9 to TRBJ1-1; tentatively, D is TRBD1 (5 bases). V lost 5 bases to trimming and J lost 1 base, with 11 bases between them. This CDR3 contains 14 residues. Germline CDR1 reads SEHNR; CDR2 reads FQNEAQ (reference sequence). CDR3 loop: CASSRTGENTEAFF. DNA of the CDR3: TGTGCCAGCAGCCGCACGGGGGAGAACACTGAAGCTTTCTTT.

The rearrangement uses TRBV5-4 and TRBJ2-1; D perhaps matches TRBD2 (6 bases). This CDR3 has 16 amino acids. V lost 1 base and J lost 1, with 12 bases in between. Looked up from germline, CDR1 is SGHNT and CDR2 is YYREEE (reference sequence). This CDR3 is CASSLMRDGSYNEQFF. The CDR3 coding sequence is TGTGCCAGCAGCTTGATGCGGGACGGTTCCTACAATGAGCAGTTCTTC.

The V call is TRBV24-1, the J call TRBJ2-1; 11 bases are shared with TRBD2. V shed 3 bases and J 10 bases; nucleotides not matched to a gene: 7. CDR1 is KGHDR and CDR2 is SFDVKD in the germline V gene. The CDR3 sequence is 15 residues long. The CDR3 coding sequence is TGTGCCACCAGTGATGGGACTAGCGGTTCGGGGGAGCAGTTCTTC. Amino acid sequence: CATSDGTSGSGEQFF.

The CDR3 is CASSFTGGSTDTQYF. CDR3 nucleotide sequence: TGCGCCAGCAGCTTTACAGGGGGTAGCACAGATACGCAGTATTTT. V gene TRBV5-1 combines with J gene TRBJ2-3; 8 positions match TRBD1. The CDR3 extends over 15 amino acids. V shed 2 bases and J 0 bases; nucleotides not matched to a gene: 2. Per germline, CDR1 SGHRS and CDR2 YFSETQ.

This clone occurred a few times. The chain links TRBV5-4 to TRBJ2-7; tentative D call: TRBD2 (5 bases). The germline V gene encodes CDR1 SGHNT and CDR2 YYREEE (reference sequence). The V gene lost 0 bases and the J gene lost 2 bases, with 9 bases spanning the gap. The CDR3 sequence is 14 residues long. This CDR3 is CASSLAREPYEQYF. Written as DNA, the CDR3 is TGTGCCAGCAGCTTGGCAAGGGAGCCCTACGAGCAGTACTTC.

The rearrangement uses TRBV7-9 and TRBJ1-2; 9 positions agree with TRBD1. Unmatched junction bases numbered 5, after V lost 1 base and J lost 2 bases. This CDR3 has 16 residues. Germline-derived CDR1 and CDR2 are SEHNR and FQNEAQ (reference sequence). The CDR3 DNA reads TGTGCCAGCAGCTTAGGGGGGACAGGGACCAACTATGGCTACACCTTC. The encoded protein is CASSLGGTGTNYGYTF.

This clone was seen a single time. CDR3 sequence reads: CASTARAKTEAFF. CDR3 sequence (DNA): TGTGCCAGCACCGCCAGGGCGAAGACTGAAGCTTTCTTT. The rearrangement joins TRBV12-3 or TRBV12-4 to TRBJ1-1; possible D gene TRBD1, 5 bases. This CDR3 has 13 amino acids. The V and J ends lost 7 bases and 5 bases respectively, with 14 bases between them.

CDR3 region: CASSQGVLGTGELFF. DNA of the CDR3: TGTGCCAGCAGCCAAGGAGTTTTGGGCACCGGGGAGCTGTTTTTT. V gene TRBV7-2 combines with J gene TRBJ2-2; D unclear. The length of the CDR3 is 15 residues. Trimming left V 5 bases short and J 4 bases short, with 14 bases between. CDR1 and CDR2 from the germline V gene are SGHTA and FQGNSA.

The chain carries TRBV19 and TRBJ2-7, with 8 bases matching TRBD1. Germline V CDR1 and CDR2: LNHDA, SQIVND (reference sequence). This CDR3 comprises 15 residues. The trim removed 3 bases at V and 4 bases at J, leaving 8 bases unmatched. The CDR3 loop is CASSMGQGAGYEQYF. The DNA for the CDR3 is TGTGCCAGTAGTATGGGTCAGGGGGCAGGATACGAGCAGTACTTC.

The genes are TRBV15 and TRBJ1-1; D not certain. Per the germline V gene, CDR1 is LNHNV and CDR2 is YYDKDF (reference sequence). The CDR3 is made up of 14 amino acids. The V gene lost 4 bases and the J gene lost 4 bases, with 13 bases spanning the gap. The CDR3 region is CATSTGSSGTEAFF. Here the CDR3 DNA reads TGTGCCACCAGCACGGGGAGCTCGGGCACTGAAGCTTTCTTT.

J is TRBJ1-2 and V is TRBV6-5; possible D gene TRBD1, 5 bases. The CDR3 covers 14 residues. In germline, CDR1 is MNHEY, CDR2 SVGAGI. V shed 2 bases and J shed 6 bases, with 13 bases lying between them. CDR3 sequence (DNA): TGTGCCAGCAGTTACCTCATTGGAGGGGATGGCTACACCTTC. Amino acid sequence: CASSYLIGGDGYTF.

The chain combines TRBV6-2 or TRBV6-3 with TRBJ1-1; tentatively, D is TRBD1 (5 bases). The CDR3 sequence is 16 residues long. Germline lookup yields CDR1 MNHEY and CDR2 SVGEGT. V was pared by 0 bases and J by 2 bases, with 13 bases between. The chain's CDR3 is CASSYSRGGTNTEAFF. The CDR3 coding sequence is TGTGCCAGCAGTTACTCCCGGGGCGGGACTAACACTGAAGCTTTCTTT.

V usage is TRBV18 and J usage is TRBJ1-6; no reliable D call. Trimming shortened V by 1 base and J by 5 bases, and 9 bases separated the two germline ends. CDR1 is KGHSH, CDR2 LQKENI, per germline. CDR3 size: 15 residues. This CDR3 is CASSPRPGDNSPLHF. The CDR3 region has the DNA TGTGCCAGCTCACCACGCCCAGGTGATAATTCACCCCTCCACTTT.

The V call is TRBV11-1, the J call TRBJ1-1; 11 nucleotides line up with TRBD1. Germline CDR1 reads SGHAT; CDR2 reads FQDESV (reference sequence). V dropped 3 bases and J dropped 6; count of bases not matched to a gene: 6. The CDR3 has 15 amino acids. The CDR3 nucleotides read TGTGCCAGCAGCTTGGACAGGGGGCAAGTCGCTGAAGCTTTCTTT. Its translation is CASSLDRGQVAEAFF.

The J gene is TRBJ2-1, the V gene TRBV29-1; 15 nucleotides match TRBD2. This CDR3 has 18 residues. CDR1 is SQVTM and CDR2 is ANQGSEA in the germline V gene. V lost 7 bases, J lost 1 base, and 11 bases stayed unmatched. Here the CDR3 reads CSASGTSGGSLSYNEQFF. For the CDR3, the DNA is TGCAGCGCCTCAGGGACTAGCGGGGGGTCCCTTTCCTACAATGAGCAGTTCTTC.

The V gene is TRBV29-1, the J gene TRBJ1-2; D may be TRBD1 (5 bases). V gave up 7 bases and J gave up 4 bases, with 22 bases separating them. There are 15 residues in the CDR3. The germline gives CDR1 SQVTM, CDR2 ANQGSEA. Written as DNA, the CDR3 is TGCAGCGCTCATACAATGGGGACTCCCAGCTATGGCTACACCTTC. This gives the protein CSAHTMGTPSYGYTF.

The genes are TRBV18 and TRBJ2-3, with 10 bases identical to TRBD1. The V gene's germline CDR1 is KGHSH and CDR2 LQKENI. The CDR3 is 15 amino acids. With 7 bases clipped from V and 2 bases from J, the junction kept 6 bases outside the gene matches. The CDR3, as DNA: TGTGCCAGCTGGGCGACAGGGGGCCTCACAGATACGCAGTATTTT. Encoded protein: CASWATGGLTDTQYF.